This TCR beta chain was captured by sequencing in a study of cytomegalovirus exposure and HLA in healthy donors. Study-wide results and caveats: Later work found most CMV-associated TCR beta chains apparently HLA-restricted. In a later analysis, a missense DCLRE1C variant was linked to TCR beta V- and J-gene trimming.

Details on this clone: The antigen remains unidentified.

Both 60 Vbeta primers and 13 Jbeta primers went into the PCR. Repertoires were generated with immunoSEQ multiplex PCR, while TCRdb's copy carries only in-frame clones and drops some. Among about 180,000 clones listed, more than 60% were seen once. J lost 3 bases, V lost 2 bases, and 6 bases had no gene match. CDR3 length: 15 residues. Per the germline V gene, CDR1 is SGHDT and CDR2 is YYEEEE. The specimen sequenced was PBMCs. This chain joins TRBV5-6 and TRBJ2-3; 7 nucleotides match TRBD2. The source is a woman aged 60-75 years in good health and CMV-seropositive. The CDR3 nucleotides read TGTGCCAGCAGCTTTCGCGGGAGAACTACAGATACGCAGTATTTT. It codes for CASSFRGRTTDTQYF.